Listed here are 11 T cell receptor beta chains from one sample, sequenced in a study of T cell changes during pregnancy in multiple sclerosis. The assay was immunoSEQ multiplex PCR, and TCRdb's table has in-frame clones only and misses some. The repertoire has over 25,000 clones, roughly nine tenths of them found once; the top ten carry 6% to 8%. The source material was CD8+ T cells from peripheral blood mononuclear cells, sampled in the second trimester of pregnancy. The receptor source for this set is a female donor with multiple sclerosis, enrolled in a pregnancy study.

V is TRBV27 and J is TRBJ2-7; the match to TRBD1 covers 9 bases. The V segment lost 5 bases and the J segment 2 bases; nucleotides outside the gene matches: 10. The V gene's germline CDR1 is MNHEY and CDR2 SMNVEV (reference sequence). The CDR3 sequence is 16 residues long. CDR3 amino acids: CASSSRQGDTTYEQYF. In DNA form, the CDR3 reads TGTGCCAGCAGTAGCAGACAGGGGGATACTACCTACGAGCAGTACTTC.

V gene TRBV5-6 combines with J gene TRBJ2-3; D may be TRBD2 (6 bases). The CDR3 is 15 residues long. V lost 4 bases and J lost 4, with 16 bases in between. Germline V gene sequence: CDR1 SGHDT, CDR2 YYEEEE. The CDR3, as DNA: TGTGCCAGCAGCCTCGCCTCGGGACTCTCAGATACGCAGTATTTT. Its protein is CASSLASGLSDTQYF. The full variable domain, completed using reference TRBV5-6 and TRBJ2-3, is DAGVTQSPTHLIKTRGQQVTLRCSPKSGHDTVSWYQQALGQGPQFIFQYYEEEERQRGNFPDRFSGHQFPNYSSELNVNALLLGDSALYLCASSLASGLSDTQYFGPGTRLTVL.

This chain uses TRBV10-3 with TRBJ2-3, with TRBD2 identical over 8 bases. Germline lookup yields CDR1 ENHRY and CDR2 SYGVKD. Trimming cost V 8 bases and J 1 base; bases outside gene matches: 5. This CDR3 is 14 amino acids long. The CDR3, as DNA: TGTGCCATCTCGGGGGGGCGGGGCACAGATACGCAGTATTTT. As protein: CAISGGRGTDTQYF.

The V gene is TRBV7-9, the J gene TRBJ2-5; 7 bases are a match to TRBD2. The V and J ends lost 5 bases and 3 bases, in that order; junction bases with no gene match: 9. In germline, CDR1 is SEHNR, CDR2 FQNEAQ (reference sequence). The CDR3 totals 15 residues. The CDR3 bases are TGTGCCAGCAGCGCAGGGACCGGGGGGAAAGAGACCCAGTACTTC. Translating it yields CASSAGTGGKETQYF.

The chain combines TRBV9 with TRBJ2-1, with 8 positions matching TRBD2. The CDR3 is 17 residues long. Trimming cost V 0 bases and J 8 bases; bases outside gene matches: 13. CDR1 is SGDLS and CDR2 is YYNGEE in the germline V gene. DNA of the CDR3: TGTGCCAGCAGCGTAGGGTGGGTGGTCGGGGGGGCCTATGAGCAGTTCTTC. Translation: CASSVGWVVGGAYEQFF.

The J gene is TRBJ1-6, the V gene TRBV7-8; TRBD1 aligns across 7 bases. CDR3 length: 16 amino acids. With V trimmed by 3 bases and J by 4 bases, 6 bases remained unmatched. Per the germline V gene, CDR1 is SGHVS and CDR2 is FQNEAQ. The CDR3 sequence is CASSFRGTDYNSPLHF. The DNA of the CDR3 is TGTGCCAGCAGCTTTCGTGGGACAGATTATAATTCACCCCTCCACTTT.

The chain recombines TRBV9 with TRBJ2-5, with D perhaps matching TRBD2 (6 bases). V gave up 0 bases and J gave up 5 bases, with 11 bases separating them. The CDR3 is 14 residues long. Germline V gene data show CDR1 as SGDLS and CDR2 as YYNGEE. The CDR3 spells CASSVVGAGETQYF. The CDR3 DNA reads as TGTGCCAGCAGCGTAGTAGGGGCGGGGGAGACCCAGTACTTC.

The V and J genes are TRBV5-1 and TRBJ2-7; 7 nucleotides match TRBD1. V lost 3 bases and J lost 3; bases outside the gene matches: 0. The CDR3 is 12 residues long. The germline V gene has CDR1 SGHRS and CDR2 YFSETQ. In nucleotides, the CDR3 is TGCGCCAGCAGCTGGGACAGCTACGAGCAGTACTTC. Amino acid sequence: CASSWDSYEQYF.

The chain joins TRBV4-3 to TRBJ1-2; D might be TRBD1 (6 bases). The germline CDR1 and CDR2 sequences are LGHNA and YSLEER. This CDR3 contains 15 residues. Trimming stripped 6 bases from V and 0 bases from J, with 14 bases between. The CDR3 nucleotides are TGCGCCAGCAGTCACGACAGGTCCTCTAACTATGGCTACACCTTC. This sequence encodes CASSHDRSSNYGYTF.

The genes are TRBV9 and TRBJ2-7; D perhaps matches TRBD2 (5 bases). This CDR3 has 13 amino acids. CDR1 and CDR2 from the germline V gene are SGDLS and YYNGEE. Deletions cut 3 bases from V and 2 bases from J, with 9 bases between. The CDR3 DNA sequence: TGTGCCAGCAGCGGCCCCGGGGCCTACGAGCAGTACTTC. As protein: CASSGPGAYEQYF. Variable domain in full (rest from reference TRBV9 and TRBJ2-7): DSGVTQTPKHLITATGQRVTLRCSPRSGDLSVYWYQQSLDQGLQFLIQYYNGEERAKGNILERFSAQQFPDLHSELNLSSLELGDSALYFCASSGPGAYEQYFGPGTRLTVT.

The J gene is TRBJ1-1, the V gene TRBV15; D possibly corresponds to TRBD1 (5 bases). Germline V lookup: CDR1 LNHNV, CDR2 YYDKDF (reference sequence). V dropped 0 bases and J dropped 0 bases, with 8 bases sitting between them. This CDR3 spans 15 amino acids. This CDR3 is CATSRDRGMNTEAFF. Here the CDR3 DNA reads TGTGCCACCAGCAGAGATAGGGGAATGAACACTGAAGCTTTCTTT.